The 19 T cell receptor beta chains below were found in one sample sequenced in a study of cytomegalovirus exposure and HLA in healthy donors. This PCR relied on a set of 60 Vbeta primers and 13 Jbeta primers. Generated by immunoSEQ multiplex PCR, the TCRdb table keeps only in-frame clones and is missing some. The profile covers approximately 160,000 clones, with approximately 72% appearing a single time and less than 1.5% taken by the ten largest. Sequenced sample: PBMCs. Receptors were obtained from a man aged 45-60 years in good health and CMV-seronegative.

Details on this clone: The junction and the germline gene differ at one end; a read error may be behind it. The CDR3 coding sequence is TGTTCCAGCAGCTTCGAGGAATATGGCTACACCTTC. Translated, it gives CSSSFEEYGYTF. V gene TRBV7-9 combines with J gene TRBJ1-2; no firm D call. The CDR3 has 12 amino acids. Germline CDR1 reads SEHNR; CDR2 reads FQNEAQ (reference sequence). Filled out from reference TRBV7-9 and TRBJ1-2, the complete variable domain reads DTGVSQNPRHKITKRGQNVTFRCDPISEHNRLYWYRQTLGQGPEFLTYFQNEAQLEKSRLLSDRFSAERPKGSFSTLEIQRTEQGDSAMYLCSSSFEEYGYTFGSGTRLTVV.

This clone was seen a handful of times. The chain links TRBV6-6 to TRBJ1-1, with TRBD1 matching 9 bases. This CDR3 has 14 amino acids. V lost 6 bases to trimming and J lost 1 base; unmatched junction nucleotides: 3. CDR1 and CDR2 from the germline V gene are MNHNY and SVGAGI (reference sequence). CDR3 region: CASSSTGGNTEAFF. In DNA, the CDR3 is TGTGCCAGCAGCTCGACAGGGGGGAACACTGAAGCTTTCTTT.

This clone was counted between two and nine times. The chain has TRBV4-1 and TRBJ2-1, with 12 bases that match TRBD2. This CDR3 is 20 amino acids long. The J segment lost 0 bases and the V segment lost 3 bases, leaving 12 bases of the junction unmatched. CDR1 and CDR2 (germline): MGHRA, YSYEKL. CDR3 nucleotides: TGCGCCAGCAGCCATGACCCTAGCGGGGGGGTTGGGAGCTCCTACAATGAGCAGTTCTTC. It yields the protein CASSHDPSGGVGSSYNEQFF.

The sample holds a few counts of this clone. Here the CDR3 reads CASSLGPSGAHSGTDTQYF. The CDR3 nucleotides are TGTGCCAGCAGCTTGGGTCCTAGCGGGGCCCATTCGGGGACAGATACGCAGTATTTT. The V gene is TRBV5-4, the J gene TRBJ2-3; 9 positions agree with TRBD2. The germline gives CDR1 SGHNT, CDR2 YYREEE (reference sequence). V lost 0 bases and J lost 3; bases outside the gene matches: 14. This CDR3 is 19 amino acids long. Variable domain in full (rest from reference TRBV5-4 and TRBJ2-3): ETGVTQSPTHLIKTRGQQVTLRCSSQSGHNTVSWYQQALGQGPQFIFQYYREEENGRGNFPPRFSGLQFPNYSSELNVNALELDDSALYLCASSLGPSGAHSGTDTQYFGPGTRLTVL.

The chain couples TRBV11-2 to TRBJ1-2; no clear D gene. Trimming shortened V by 0 bases and J by 1 base, and 3 bases separated the two germline ends. From germline, CDR1 is SGHAT and CDR2 FQNNGV. The CDR3 is made up of 13 amino acids. The CDR3 sequence is CASSLDHNYGYTF. The DNA of the CDR3 is TGTGCCAGCAGCTTAGACCATAACTATGGCTACACCTTC.

The gene calls are TRBV7-6 and TRBJ2-7, with TRBD1 identical over 7 bases. This CDR3 contains 16 residues. The V and J ends lost 5 bases and 2 bases, in that order; junction bases with no gene match: 12. CDR1 SGHVS and CDR2 FNYEAQ come from the germline V gene. CDR3 sequence reads: CASSPRVSQGAYEQYF. The CDR3 nucleotides are TGTGCCAGCAGCCCCCGGGTTTCTCAGGGGGCCTACGAGCAGTACTTC.

This clone was counted between two and nine times. This sequence joins TRBV10-1 and TRBJ2-7, with D hard to call. CDR3 size: 13 residues. Trimming pared 6 bases from V and 2 bases from J, leaving 11 bases between. Germline CDR1 WNHNN, CDR2 SYGVQD (reference sequence). For the CDR3, the DNA is TGCGCCAGCAGCCCTGGCCGAACCTACGAGCAGTACTTC. It yields the protein CASSPGRTYEQYF.

This rearrangement joins TRBV2 to TRBJ1-5, with D possibly being TRBD1 (5 bases). The CDR3 covers 15 residues. V lost 6 bases, J lost 0 bases, and 12 bases lay in between. Germline V lookup: CDR1 SNHLY, CDR2 FYNNEI. The chain's CDR3 is CASRPGQISNQPQHF. The CDR3 DNA is TGTGCCAGCAGACCTGGACAAATTAGCAATCAGCCCCAGCATTTT. Drawing the rest from reference TRBV2 and TRBJ1-5, the complete variable domain is EPEVTQTPSHQVTQMGQEVILRCVPISNHLYFYWYRQILGQKVEFLVSFYNNEISEKSEIFDDQFSVERPDGSNFTLKIRSTKLEDSAMYFCASRPGQISNQPQHFGDGTRLSIL.

The table lists this clone with a few counts. The rearrangement links TRBV6-4 to TRBJ1-2; 11 bases line up with TRBD1. There are 17 residues in the CDR3. V lost 7 bases, J lost 4 bases, and 14 bases stayed unmatched. CDR1 MRHNA and CDR2 SNTAGT come from the germline V gene. CDR3 loop: CASTGRVSGTGGYGYTF. As DNA, the CDR3 is TGTGCCAGCACGGGGAGGGTCTCCGGGACAGGGGGCTATGGCTACACCTTC.

The chain has TRBV29-1 and TRBJ2-1; TRBD1 aligns across 8 bases. CDR1 is SQVTM and CDR2 is ANQGSEA in the germline V gene. The CDR3 is made up of 15 amino acids. The V and J ends lost 7 bases and 0 bases, in that order; junction bases with no gene match: 8. The CDR3 DNA sequence: TGCAGCGGCCATTGGGACAGGATCTCCTACAATGAGCAGTTCTTC. It encodes CSGHWDRISYNEQFF.

This clone was counted a few times. This chain joins TRBV28 and TRBJ1-4; weak D call: TRBD1 (6 bases). From germline, CDR1 is MDHEN and CDR2 SYDVKM. The CDR3 runs 15 residues. The V and J ends lost 6 bases and 8 bases respectively, with 19 bases between them. The CDR3 coding sequence is TGTGCCAGCAGACCACAGGGCAAAGCAGGAGAAAAACTGTTTTTT. This codes for CASRPQGKAGEKLFF. The variable domain in full, with the rest retrieved from reference TRBV28 and TRBJ1-4, is DVKVTQSSRYLVKRTGEKVFLECVQDMDHENMFWYRQDPGLGLRLIYFSYDVKMKEKGDIPEGYSVSREKKERFSLILESASTNQTSMYLCASRPQGKAGEKLFFGSGTQLSVL.

The chain recombines TRBV6-5 with TRBJ1-1; 7 nucleotides align to TRBD1. V was clipped by 2 bases and J by 4 bases; unmatched bases: 4. CDR1 is MNHEY, CDR2 SVGAGI, per germline. This CDR3 is built from 14 residues. DNA of the CDR3: TGTGCCAGCAGTTACCAACAGGGGACCACTGAAGCTTTCTTT. Amino acid sequence: CASSYQQGTTEAFF.

The chain employs TRBV25-1 and TRBJ2-7; D unresolved. CDR1 is MGHDK and CDR2 is SYGVNS in the germline V gene. This CDR3 has 13 residues. Trimming removed 3 bases at V and 2 bases at J, with 8 bases between. As DNA, the CDR3 is TGTGCCAGCAGTGACAGGAACGCCTACGAGCAGTACTTC. This encodes CASSDRNAYEQYF.

This chain connects TRBV2 to TRBJ1-2; no definite D call. The CDR3 runs 17 residues. Germline values: CDR1 SNHLY, CDR2 FYNNEI. V lost 4 bases to trimming and J lost 0 bases, with 18 bases between them. The CDR3 is CASSVGVLGRSNYGYTF. The CDR3, as DNA: TGTGCCAGCAGTGTCGGGGTGCTGGGCCGCTCTAACTATGGCTACACCTTC.

The chain is built from TRBV7-2 and TRBJ2-5; unclear D gene. CDR3 length equals 14 residues. The V gene's germline CDR1 is SGHTA and CDR2 FQGNSA. Trimming shortened V by 4 bases and J by 5 bases, and 14 bases separated the two germline ends. The CDR3 region has the DNA TGTGCCAGCAGCTCCGCGCCCCCCGCCGAGACCCAGTACTTC. It codes for CASSSAPPAETQYF.

This clone was detected once. CDR3 sequence reads: CSVEQRQETQYF. Written as DNA, the CDR3 is TGCAGCGTTGAACAGCGGCAAGAGACCCAGTACTTC. The V and J genes are TRBV29-1 and TRBJ2-5, with D possibly matching TRBD2 (5 bases). The V end was cut by 2 bases, the J end by 2 bases, with 6 bases between. This CDR3 is 12 amino acids long. Looked up from germline, CDR1 is SQVTM and CDR2 is ANQGSEA.

This clone was found a few times. The chain uses TRBV6-5 and TRBJ2-1, with D possibly TRBD2 on 6 matching bases. CDR1 and CDR2 (germline): MNHEY, SVGAGI. Trimming shortened V by 6 bases and J by 4 bases, and 16 bases separated the two germline ends. This CDR3 contains 15 residues. The CDR3 protein is CASRVSGGTYNEQFF. The CDR3 DNA is TGTGCCAGCAGAGTAAGTGGGGGGACGTACAATGAGCAGTTCTTC.

The rearrangement links TRBV27 to TRBJ1-1, with TRBD1 identical over 8 bases. CDR3 size: 16 residues. Trimming cost V 4 bases and J 4 bases; bases outside gene matches: 11. Germline lookup yields CDR1 MNHEY and CDR2 SMNVEV (reference sequence). CDR3 nucleotides: TGTGCCAGCAGTTCCTTCGGGACAGGTCGGGGCACTGAAGCTTTCTTT. Its translation is CASSSFGTGRGTEAFF.

The gene calls are TRBV5-4 and TRBJ1-2, with 10 bases fitting TRBD1. CDR1 is SGHNT, CDR2 YYREEE, per germline (reference sequence). Trimming at V came to 6 bases and at J to 4 bases, leaving 9 bases not matched to a gene. The CDR3 is 15 amino acids. CDR3 in amino acids: CASNSRQGASYGYTF. The CDR3 bases are TGTGCCAGCAACTCCCGACAGGGGGCGAGCTATGGCTACACCTTC.